The TCR beta chain described here comes from a study of technical replicates of blood from a handful of donors. Between the trimmed V and J ends, which lost 5 bases and 4 bases, there was a span of 15 bases. The CDR3 consists of 15 residues. CDR1 and CDR2 (germline): SGHTA, FQGNSA. The assay was immunoSEQ multiplex PCR, and TCRdb's table has in-frame clones only and misses some. Of more than 60,000 clones listed, approximately 87% are singletons. This TCR came from a human donor in good health. Some clones in this sample may be carry-over from other donors' samples. Input material: PBMCs. This rearrangement joins TRBV7-2 to TRBJ2-1, with D perhaps matching TRBD2 (5 bases). The CDR3 DNA follows: TGTGCCAGCAGCCCAGACTGGAGGCGGTACAATGAGCAGTTCTTC. Encoded protein: CASSPDWRRYNEQFF.